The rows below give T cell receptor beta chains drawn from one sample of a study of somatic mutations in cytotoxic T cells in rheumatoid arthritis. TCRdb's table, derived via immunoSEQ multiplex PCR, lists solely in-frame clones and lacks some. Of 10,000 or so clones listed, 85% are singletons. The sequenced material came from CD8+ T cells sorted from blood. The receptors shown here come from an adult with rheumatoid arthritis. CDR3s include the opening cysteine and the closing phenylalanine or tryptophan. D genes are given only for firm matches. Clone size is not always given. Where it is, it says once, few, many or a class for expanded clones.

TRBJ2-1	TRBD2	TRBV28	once	TGTGCCAGCAGGGATGGGGGGGGGTTACACAATGAGCAGTTCTTC	CASRDGGGLHNEQFF
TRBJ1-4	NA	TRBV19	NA	TGTGCCAGTAGTCCCCTACAAACTAATGAAAAACTGTTTTTT	CASSPLQTNEKLFF
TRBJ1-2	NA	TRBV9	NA	TGTGCCAGCAGCGTGTCGCAGGGGAGTCACTATGGCTACACCTTC	CASSVSQGSHYGYTF
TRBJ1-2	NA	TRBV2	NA	TGTGCCAGCAGTGATGAGGGAAAGCCTTACTATGGCTACACCTTC	CASSDEGKPYYGYTF
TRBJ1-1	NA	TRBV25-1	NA	TGTGCCAGCAGTGTTACAGGGCCGGGCACTGAGGCTTTCTTT	CASSVTGPGTEAFF
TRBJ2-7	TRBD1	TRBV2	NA	TGTGCCAGCAGGAATAAGAGGACAGACCGGGACAGCAACTACGAGCAGTACTTC	CASRNKRTDRDSNYEQYF
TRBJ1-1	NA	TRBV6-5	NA	TGTGCCACGTCAAAGCGGGGGCTACGCACTGAAGCTTTCTTT	CATSKRGLRTEAFF
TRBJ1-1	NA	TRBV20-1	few	TGCAGTGCTAGGGTGAACACTGAAGCTTTCTTT	CSARVNTEAFF
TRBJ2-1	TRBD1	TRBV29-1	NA	TGCAGCGTTGTGGGTCAGGACAGGGAAGACGGCGATTACAATGAGCAGTTCTTC	CSVVGQDREDGDYNEQFF
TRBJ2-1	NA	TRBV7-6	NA	TGTGCCAGCAGCCCACGGGACGGCTCCTACAATGAGCAGTTCTTC	CASSPRDGSYNEQFF
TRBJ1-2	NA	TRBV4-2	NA	TGTGCCAGCAGCCAAGATCTGGGCCTCTATGGCTACACCTTC	CASSQDLGLYGYTF
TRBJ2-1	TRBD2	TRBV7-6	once	TGTGCCAGCAGTCGAGCCGGCGGGGGGATAAATGAGCAGTTCTTC	CASSRAGGGINEQFF
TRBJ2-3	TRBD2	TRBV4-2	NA	TGTGCCAGCAGGACTAGCGGGGGCACAGATACGCAGTATTTT	CASRTSGGTDTQYF
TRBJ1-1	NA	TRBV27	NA	TGTGCCAGCAGTTCCCAGGGGTGGGACACTGAAGCTTTCTTT	CASSSQGWDTEAFF
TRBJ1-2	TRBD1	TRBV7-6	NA	TGTGCCAGCAGCTTGGGACAGGGAAGCTATGGCTACACCTTC	CASSLGQGSYGYTF
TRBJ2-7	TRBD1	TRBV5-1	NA	TGCGCCAGCAGCAGACCGGGACAGGGTCACGAGCAGTACTTC	CASSRPGQGHEQYF
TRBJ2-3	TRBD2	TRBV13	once	TGTGCCAGCAGCGGCCCAGGCCCTCGGCTAGCGGAAACCCCCTCGGATACGCAGTATTTT	CASSGPGPRLAETPSDTQYF
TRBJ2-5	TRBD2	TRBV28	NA	TGTGCCAGCACCTTGGGACTAGCAGAGACCCAGTACTTC	CASTLGLAETQYF
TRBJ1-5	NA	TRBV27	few	TGTGCCAGCAGGGGGGGAAACGGCAATCAGCCCCAGCATTTT	CASRGGNGNQPQHF
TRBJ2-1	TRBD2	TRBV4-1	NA	TGCGCCAGCAGCCAAGCCCCCTCGGCTAGCGGGGGGTCAAATATTAATGAGCAGTTCTTC	CASSQAPSASGGSNINEQFF
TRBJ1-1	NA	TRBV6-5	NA	TGTGCCAGCCGTATCATTGGGGTGAACACTGAAGCTTTCTTT	CASRIIGVNTEAFF
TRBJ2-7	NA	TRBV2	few	TGTGCCAGCAGCACAGCCTCCTACGAGCAGTACTTC	CASSTASYEQYF
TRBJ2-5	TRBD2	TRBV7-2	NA	TGTGCCAGCAGCTCCCTAGCGGGGGTGGAGACCCAGTACTTC	CASSSLAGVETQYF
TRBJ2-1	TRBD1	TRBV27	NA	TGTGCCAGCACCAAACTGGGACAGGGTGGGATTGAGCAGTTCTTC	CASTKLGQGGIEQFF
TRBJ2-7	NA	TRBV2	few	TGTGCCACCATCCCCCAGAGCTCCTACGAGCAGTACTTC	CATIPQSSYEQYF
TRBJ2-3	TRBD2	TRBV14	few	TGTGCCAGCAGCCAGCTAGCGGGGACGACTAGCACAGATACGCAGTATTTT	CASSQLAGTTSTDTQYF
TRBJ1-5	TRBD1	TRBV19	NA	TGTGCCAGTAGTATAGGTAGCAGGGGGCCTGGTCAGCCCCAGCATTTT	CASSIGSRGPGQPQHF
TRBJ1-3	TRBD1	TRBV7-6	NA	TGTGCCAGCAGCCTCACTTACGAACAGGGGAACACCATATATTTT	CASSLTYEQGNTIYF
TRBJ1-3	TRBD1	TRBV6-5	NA	TGTGCCAGCAGTCCCATGGACAGGGGAAACACCATATATTTT	CASSPMDRGNTIYF
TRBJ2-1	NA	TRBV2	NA	TGTGCCACCGAAAGGGTTAAGAGTGAGCAGTTCTTC	CATERVKSEQFF
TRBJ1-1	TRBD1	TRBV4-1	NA	TGCGCCAGCAGCCCATCTGGGACAGACACTGAAGCTTTCTTT	CASSPSGTDTEAFF
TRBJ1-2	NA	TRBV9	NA	TGTGCCAGCAGCGTAGCTGAGGCTGGGGAGAGATACTATGGCTACACCTTC	CASSVAEAGERYYGYTF